These 29 T cell receptor beta chains were sequenced from one sample in a study of a mutant IDH1 vaccine in newly diagnosed glioma. Documented time point: week 35, safety follow-up. Every vaccine dose comprised 300 ug of mutant IDH1 20-mer peptide plus topical imiquimod. These receptors lack a known antigen. Repertoires were generated with immunoSEQ multiplex PCR, while TCRdb's copy carries only in-frame clones and drops some. Of 53,000 or so clones in the sample, under 85% were seen once. The sequencing used PBMCs, collected from a glioma patient whose treatment included an IDH1 peptide vaccine. These receptor sequences come from a man aged 40-49 years with glioma.

The J gene is TRBJ1-6, the V gene TRBV9, with TRBD1 matching 9 bases. Germline V CDR1 and CDR2: SGDLS, YYNGEE. V trimming: 3 bases; J trimming: 9 bases; junction bases outside the gene matches: 7. The CDR3 runs to 15 residues. The CDR3 DNA reads as TGTGCCAGCAGCGCTCCCGGGACAGGGATTTCACCCCTCCACTTT. This codes for CASSAPGTGISPLHF.

This clone has a handful of counts. V gene TRBV6-1 combines with J gene TRBJ1-2, with D perhaps TRBD1 (5 bases). Per the germline V gene, CDR1 is MNHNS and CDR2 is SASEGT. The V end lost 4 bases, the J end lost 7 bases, and 10 bases lay between the germline ends. The CDR3 contains 12 residues. For the CDR3, the DNA is TGTGCCAGCAGTGCGGGGGAGACTGGCTACACCTTC. Protein: CASSAGETGYTF.

V usage is TRBV6-1 and J usage is TRBJ2-7, with 10 positions matching TRBD2. V was pared by 5 bases and J by 3 bases, with 7 bases of the junction left unmatched. Germline lookup yields CDR1 MNHNS and CDR2 SASEGT. This CDR3 comprises 15 residues. Here the CDR3 reads CASSLEASGGYEQYF. CDR3 nucleotide sequence: TGTGCCAGCAGTCTAGAGGCTAGCGGGGGCTACGAGCAGTACTTC.

This rearrangement joins TRBV9 to TRBJ2-7; 11 bases agree with TRBD2. The CDR3 has 15 residues. V shed 3 bases and J 0 bases; nucleotides not matched to a gene: 2. Germline V gives CDR1 SGDLS, CDR2 YYNGEE. This CDR3 is CASSDTSGGSYEQYF. Written as DNA, the CDR3 is TGTGCCAGCAGCGATACTAGCGGGGGCTCCTACGAGCAGTACTTC.

In its sample, this clone was seen a few times. V usage is TRBV5-1 and J usage is TRBJ1-1; the D gene is possibly TRBD1 (5 bases). Deletions cut 6 bases from V and 3 bases from J, with 18 bases between. This CDR3 comprises 15 residues. Germline assignment: CDR1 SGHRS and CDR2 YFSETQ. The CDR3 DNA reads as TGCGCCAGCACCCGCCTCGGGGGTAAGGACACTGAAGCTTTCTTT. Amino acids: CASTRLGGKDTEAFF.

The rearrangement links TRBV19 to TRBJ2-2; D call uncertain. This CDR3 comprises 14 residues. Trimming left V 3 bases short and J 6 bases short, with 11 bases between. Germline V gene data show CDR1 as LNHDA and CDR2 as SQIVND (reference sequence). This CDR3 is CASSIHSRPGELFF. CDR3 sequence (DNA): TGTGCCAGTAGTATTCATTCCCGGCCCGGGGAGCTGTTTTTT.

The rearrangement joins TRBV7-8 to TRBJ1-2; D gene uncertain. The germline V gene encodes CDR1 SGHVS and CDR2 FQNEAQ. Deletions cut 5 bases from V and 1 base from J, with 17 bases between. This CDR3 comprises 16 residues. DNA of the CDR3: TGTGCCAGCAGCGGACCTTTGAGGACGGGTAACTATGGCTACACCTTC. Residues: CASSGPLRTGNYGYTF. The full variable domain, completed using reference TRBV7-8 and TRBJ1-2, is GAGVSQSPRYKVAKRGQDVALRCDPISGHVSLFWYQQALGQGPEFLTYFQNEAQLDKSGLPSDRFFAERPEGSVSTLKIQRTQQEDSAVYLCASSGPLRTGNYGYTFGSGTRLTVV.

The chain recombines TRBV19 with TRBJ1-2, with D possibly being TRBD1 (5 bases). The CDR3 spans 14 residues. V lost 3 bases, J lost 3 bases, and 11 bases lay in between. Looked up from germline, CDR1 is LNHDA and CDR2 is SQIVND (reference sequence). In DNA, the CDR3 is TGTGCCAGTAGTATCGCAGGGATATACTATGGCTACACCTTC. It yields the protein CASSIAGIYYGYTF.

The chain joins TRBV7-9 to TRBJ1-5, with D uncertain. The CDR3 runs 12 residues. Germline values: CDR1 SEHNR, CDR2 FQNEAQ (reference sequence). The V end lost 1 base, the J end lost 7 bases, and 5 bases lay between the germline ends. CDR3 loop: CASSLGGQPQHF. DNA for the CDR3: TGTGCCAGCAGCTTAGGTGGCCAGCCCCAGCATTTT.

The chain is built from TRBV2 and TRBJ1-2, with D perhaps matching TRBD1 (5 bases). Germline V gene data show CDR1 as SNHLY and CDR2 as FYNNEI. The CDR3 has 14 amino acids. V lost 8 bases, J lost 3 bases, and 16 bases lay in between. The CDR3 DNA sequence: TGTGCCAGCGCACCCCAGACAGTACACTATGGCTACACCTTC. It yields the protein CASAPQTVHYGYTF.

The chain couples TRBV25-1 to TRBJ1-5, with D possibly matching TRBD1 (5 bases). The germline V and J ends were trimmed by 6 bases and 11 bases, with 17 bases remaining between them. This CDR3 is 13 amino acids long. Germline CDR1 reads MGHDK; CDR2 reads SYGVNS. This chain's CDR3 is CASSAGAAGAQHF. The CDR3 DNA follows: TGTGCCAGCAGCGCCGGGGCAGCGGGGGCCCAGCATTTT.

The J gene is TRBJ1-2, the V gene TRBV2; possible D gene TRBD1, 5 bases. CDR3 length equals 14 residues. From germline, CDR1 is SNHLY and CDR2 FYNNEI. The V end was cut by 2 bases, the J end by 4 bases, with 11 bases between. Written as DNA, the CDR3 is TGTGCCAGCAGTGAATCAGGGTATGCCTATGGCTACACCTTC. Translating gives CASSESGYAYGYTF.

V gene TRBV7-8 combines with J gene TRBJ2-7, with D hard to call. The CDR3 runs to 14 residues. Per germline, CDR1 SGHVS and CDR2 FQNEAQ. V lost 5 bases, J lost 3 bases, and 14 bases lay in between. CDR3 residues: CASSGISPHYEQYF. CDR3 sequence (DNA): TGTGCCAGCAGCGGGATCTCGCCTCACTACGAGCAGTACTTC.

J is TRBJ1-1 and V is TRBV6-5, with unresolved D. The V end was cut by 8 bases, the J end by 1 base, with 14 bases between. The CDR3 spans 14 residues. Per the germline V gene, CDR1 is MNHEY and CDR2 is SVGAGI. The CDR3 DNA sequence: TGTGCCAGCCGACTTCACACGGGGAACACTGAAGCTTTCTTT. It codes for CASRLHTGNTEAFF.

The rearrangement uses TRBV2 and TRBJ2-5; unclear D gene. CDR3 size: 12 residues. V was shortened by 9 bases and J by 5 bases, with 13 bases between the two germline ends. Per germline, CDR1 SNHLY and CDR2 FYNNEI. The CDR3 region has the DNA TGTGCCAGTACTTTACACTGGGAGACCCAGTACTTC. This codes for CASTLHWETQYF.

The rearrangement links TRBV18 to TRBJ1-2; the match to TRBD1 covers 10 bases. The CDR3 spans 14 residues. V lost 4 bases to trimming and J lost 8 bases; unmatched junction nucleotides: 7. CDR1 and CDR2 from the germline V gene are KGHSH and LQKENI. In DNA form, the CDR3 reads TGTGCCAGCTCACAATCCGGGACAGGGGTAGGCTACACCTTC. This translates into CASSQSGTGVGYTF.

The rearrangement uses TRBV5-1 and TRBJ1-2; possible D gene TRBD1, 6 bases. Trimming stripped 1 base from V and 4 bases from J, with 8 bases between. This CDR3 comprises 13 residues. Germline CDR1 is SGHRS and CDR2 is YFSETQ. The CDR3 is CASSLKGGYGYTF. The DNA for the CDR3 is TGCGCCAGCAGCTTGAAGGGGGGCTATGGCTACACCTTC.

The chain links TRBV15 to TRBJ1-5, with a possible D match to TRBD1 (6 bases). The CDR3 is made up of 16 amino acids. V lost 3 bases and J 0 bases, leaving 12 bases between the germline ends. The germline V gene encodes CDR1 LNHNV and CDR2 YYDKDF (reference sequence). The CDR3 here is CATSSRGGLSNQPQHF. The CDR3 nucleotides read TGTGCCACCAGCAGTCGAGGGGGACTTAGCAATCAGCCCCAGCATTTT.

The rearrangement joins TRBV7-6 to TRBJ1-4; TRBD1 is a possible D gene (6 bases). Germline CDR1 and CDR2: SGHVS and FNYEAQ. The CDR3 runs to 17 residues. V lost 5 bases, J lost 1 base, and 17 bases lay in between. As DNA, the CDR3 is TGTGCCAGCAGCCCGGGGGGTGGGGGCCGAACTAATGAAAAACTGTTTTTT. Its translation is CASSPGGGGRTNEKLFF.

This clone was detected a few times. The chain uses TRBV19 and TRBJ1-1; 8 positions agree with TRBD1. The trim removed 4 bases at V and 3 bases at J, leaving 1 base unmatched. Germline V gives CDR1 LNHDA, CDR2 SQIVND (reference sequence). CDR3 length: 13 residues. CDR3 coding DNA: TGTGCCAGTAGTAAGGACAGGGACACTGAAGCTTTCTTT. Its protein is CASSKDRDTEAFF. Full variable domain (rest looked up from reference TRBV19 and TRBJ1-1): DGGITQSPKYLFRKEGQNVTLSCEQNLNHDAMYWYRQDPGQGLRLIYYSQIVNDFQKGDIAEGYSVSREKKESFPLTVTSAQKNPTAFYLCASSKDRDTEAFFGQGTRLTVV.

The chain carries TRBV2 and TRBJ2-5; 8 bases are a match to TRBD1. CDR1 is SNHLY and CDR2 is FYNNEI in the germline V gene. The length of the CDR3 is 14 residues. Losses at the gene ends were 6 bases for V and 5 bases for J; bases not matched to a gene: 8. The CDR3 coding sequence is TGTGCCAGCAGGTTAGGACAGGGTGTGGAGACCCAGTACTTC. Translation: CASRLGQGVETQYF.

V and J are TRBV2 and TRBJ1-2, with D tentatively TRBD1 (6 bases). CDR1 SNHLY and CDR2 FYNNEI come from the germline V gene. V dropped 2 bases and J dropped 1 base, with 8 bases sitting between them. This CDR3 has 14 residues. The CDR3 here is CASSEKDSNYGYTF. CDR3 bases: TGTGCCAGCAGTGAAAAGGACAGTAACTATGGCTACACCTTC. Drawing the rest from reference TRBV2 and TRBJ1-2, the complete variable domain is EPEVTQTPSHQVTQMGQEVILRCVPISNHLYFYWYRQILGQKVEFLVSFYNNEISEKSEIFDDQFSVERPDGSNFTLKIRSTKLEDSAMYFCASSEKDSNYGYTFGSGTRLTVV.

V is TRBV19 and J is TRBJ2-6; 7 nucleotides line up with TRBD2. This CDR3 region has 17 residues. Germline assignment: CDR1 LNHDA and CDR2 SQIVND (reference sequence). Unmatched junction bases numbered 7, after V lost 5 bases and J lost 0 bases. The CDR3 sequence: CASSPTGGGSGANVLTF. The CDR3 DNA reads as TGTGCCAGTAGTCCGACGGGGGGTGGCTCTGGGGCCAACGTCCTGACTTTC.

The V and J genes are TRBV7-6 and TRBJ2-2; the match to TRBD1 covers 9 bases. The CDR3 runs 17 residues. The V segment lost 1 base and the J segment 5 bases; nucleotides outside the gene matches: 8. Germline V gene data show CDR1 as SGHVS and CDR2 as FNYEAQ. CDR3 sequence reads: CASSLEAQGAGTGELFF. In DNA, the CDR3 is TGTGCCAGCAGCTTAGAAGCACAGGGGGCTGGGACCGGGGAGCTGTTTTTT.

The chain is built from TRBV5-6 and TRBJ1-3; D is uncertain. Germline CDR1 is SGHDT and CDR2 is YYEEEE. The CDR3 has 12 residues. Deletions cut 1 base from V and 2 bases from J, with 1 base between. The CDR3: CASSLTGNTIYF. The CDR3 DNA follows: TGTGCCAGCAGCTTGACTGGAAACACCATATATTTT.

The chain recombines TRBV5-6 with TRBJ1-3; D may be TRBD1 (5 bases). V lost 0 bases and J 4 bases, leaving 17 bases between the germline ends. The CDR3 is made up of 17 amino acids. Per the germline V gene, CDR1 is SGHDT and CDR2 is YYEEEE. As DNA, the CDR3 is TGTGCCAGCAGCTTGGTGGGACTCCCGACGACCGGAAACACCATATATTTT. Protein: CASSLVGLPTTGNTIYF.

The J gene is TRBJ2-2, the V gene TRBV30; D gene ambiguous. Trimming cost V 1 base and J 6 bases, with 0 bases left between them. Germline values: CDR1 GTSNPN, CDR2 SVGIG (reference sequence). The CDR3 spans 10 residues. The CDR3 protein is CAWSAGELFF. The CDR3 DNA sequence: TGTGCCTGGAGTGCCGGGGAGCTGTTTTTT.

This chain joins TRBV13 and TRBJ2-5, with unresolved D. The CDR3 contains 15 residues. The V end was cut by 4 bases, the J end by 5 bases, with 17 bases between. Germline CDR1 PRHDT, CDR2 FYEKMQ (reference sequence). The CDR3 loop is CASSYQTGVPETQYF. The CDR3 coding sequence is TGTGCCAGCAGCTACCAAACCGGAGTACCCGAGACCCAGTACTTC. Together with reference TRBV13 and TRBJ2-5, the CDR3 gives the full variable domain: AAGVIQSPRHLIKEKRETATLKCYPIPRHDTVYWYQQGPGQDPQFLISFYEKMQSDKGSIPDRFSAQQFSDYHSELNMSSLELGDSALYFCASSYQTGVPETQYFGPGTRLLVL.

This clone was counted a single time. The chain joins TRBV2 to TRBJ1-2, with D unclear. Germline-derived CDR1 and CDR2 are SNHLY and FYNNEI. The CDR3 runs to 14 residues. Deletions cut 6 bases from V and 2 bases from J, with 13 bases between. CDR3 region: CASRGTSANYGYTF. The DNA of the CDR3 is TGTGCCAGCAGGGGTACTTCAGCGAACTATGGCTACACCTTC.